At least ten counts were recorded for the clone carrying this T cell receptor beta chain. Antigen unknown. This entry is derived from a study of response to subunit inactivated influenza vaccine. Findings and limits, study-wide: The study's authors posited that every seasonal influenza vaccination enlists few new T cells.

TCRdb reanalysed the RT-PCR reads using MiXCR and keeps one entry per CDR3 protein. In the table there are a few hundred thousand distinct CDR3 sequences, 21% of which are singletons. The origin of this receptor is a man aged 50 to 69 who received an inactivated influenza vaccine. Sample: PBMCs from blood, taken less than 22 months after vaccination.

The CDR3 DNA sequence: TGTGCCATCAGTGAGAGAGGTTCTGGAGGCTACACCTTC. It encodes CAISERGSGGYTF. The chain joins TRBV10-3 to TRBJ1-2; D ambiguous. The CDR3 totals 13 residues. The V end was cut by 2 bases, the J end by 8 bases, with 12 bases between. Per germline, CDR1 ENHRY and CDR2 SYGVKD.